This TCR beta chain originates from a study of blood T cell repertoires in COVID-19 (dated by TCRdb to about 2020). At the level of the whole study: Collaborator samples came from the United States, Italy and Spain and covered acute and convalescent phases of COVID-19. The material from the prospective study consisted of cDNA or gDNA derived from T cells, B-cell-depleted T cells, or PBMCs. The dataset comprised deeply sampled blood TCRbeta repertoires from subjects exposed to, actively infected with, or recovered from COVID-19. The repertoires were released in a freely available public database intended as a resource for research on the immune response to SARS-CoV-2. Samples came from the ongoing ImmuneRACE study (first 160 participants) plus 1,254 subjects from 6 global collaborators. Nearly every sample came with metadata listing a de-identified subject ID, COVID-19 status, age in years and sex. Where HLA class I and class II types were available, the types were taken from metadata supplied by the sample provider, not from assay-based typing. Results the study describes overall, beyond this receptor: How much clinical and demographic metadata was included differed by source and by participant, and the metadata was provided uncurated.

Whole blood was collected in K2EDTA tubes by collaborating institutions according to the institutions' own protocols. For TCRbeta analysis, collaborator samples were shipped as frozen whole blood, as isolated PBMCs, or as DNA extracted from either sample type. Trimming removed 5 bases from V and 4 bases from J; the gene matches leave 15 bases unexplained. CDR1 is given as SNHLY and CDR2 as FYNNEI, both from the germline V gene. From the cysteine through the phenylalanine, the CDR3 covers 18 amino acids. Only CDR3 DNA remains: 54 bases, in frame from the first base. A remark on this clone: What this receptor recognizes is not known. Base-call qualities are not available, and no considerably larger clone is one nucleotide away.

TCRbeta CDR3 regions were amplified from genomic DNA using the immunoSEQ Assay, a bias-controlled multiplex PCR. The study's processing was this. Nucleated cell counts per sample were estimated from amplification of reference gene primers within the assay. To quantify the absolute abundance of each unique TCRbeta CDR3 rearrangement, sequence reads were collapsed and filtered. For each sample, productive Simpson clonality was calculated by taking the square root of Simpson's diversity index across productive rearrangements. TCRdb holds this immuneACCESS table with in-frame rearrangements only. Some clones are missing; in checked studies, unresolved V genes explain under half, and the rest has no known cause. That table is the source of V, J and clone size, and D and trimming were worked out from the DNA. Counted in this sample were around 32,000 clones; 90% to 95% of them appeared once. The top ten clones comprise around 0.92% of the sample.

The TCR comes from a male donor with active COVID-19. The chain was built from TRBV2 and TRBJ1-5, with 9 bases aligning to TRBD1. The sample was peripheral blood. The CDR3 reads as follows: CASSPGRGQGFSNQPQHF. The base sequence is TGTGCCAGCAGTCCCGGGAGGGGACAGGGTTTCTCAAATCAGCCCCAGCATTTT.